These 10 T cell receptor beta chains came from one sample sequenced in a study of shared clonotypes between healthy human individuals. Sequencing used immunoSEQ multiplex PCR; TCRdb keeps in-frame clones, though not all of them. Of 2 million to 2.5 million clones listed, 93% were seen once; the top ten hold about 1.8%. Naive CD8 isolation took CD45RO-negative cells positively selected for CCR7 and excluded terminally differentiated effector memory CD45RA+ cells. The sequenced sample consisted of naive CD8+ T cells from PBMCs. These receptors came from a man younger than 30 in good health. Some clones in this sample may be carry-over from other donors' samples.

This clone was picked up one time. For the CDR3, the DNA is TGCAGCGCACAGGCGGATAGCAATCAGCCCCAGCATTTT. It encodes CSAQADSNQPQHF. The genes are TRBV29-1 and TRBJ1-5, with a possible D match to TRBD1 (5 bases). Germline CDR1 reads SQVTM; CDR2 reads ANQGSEA. V shed 7 bases and J shed 0 bases, with 10 bases lying between them. The CDR3 covers 13 residues.

The gene calls are TRBV2 and TRBJ2-3; D remains unclear. Germline CDR1 SNHLY, CDR2 FYNNEI. Trimming shortened V by 7 bases and J by 0 bases, and 17 bases separated the two germline ends. The CDR3 has 16 amino acids. CDR3 loop: CASIGPPASSTDTQYF. The CDR3 DNA follows: TGTGCCAGCATCGGGCCGCCAGCCTCTAGCACAGATACGCAGTATTTT.

The rearrangement joins TRBV5-1 to TRBJ2-1; TRBD2 matches 12 bases. The junction had 12 bases not matched to a gene; V was cut back by 4 bases and J by 7 bases. The germline CDR1 and CDR2 sequences are SGHRS and YFSETQ. CDR3 length equals 17 residues. The CDR3: CASSETSGRKMGNEQFF. CDR3 coding DNA: TGCGCCAGCAGCGAGACTAGCGGGAGAAAAATGGGGAATGAGCAGTTCTTC.

This chain uses TRBV28 with TRBJ2-7, with D perhaps matching TRBD2 (5 bases). Between the trimmed V and J ends, which lost 8 bases and 2 bases, there was a span of 13 bases. The CDR3 length is 13 residues. Per germline, CDR1 MDHEN and CDR2 SYDVKM. The CDR3 spells CASESGRTYEQYF. The CDR3 DNA reads as TGTGCCAGCGAAAGCGGCAGGACCTACGAGCAGTACTTC.

V and J are TRBV4-1 and TRBJ2-1, with no clear D. The CDR3 has 18 amino acids. V lost 0 bases to trimming and J lost 0 bases, with 15 bases between them. Germline V lookup: CDR1 MGHRA, CDR2 YSYEKL. The CDR3 coding sequence is TGCGCCAGCAGCCAAGATTGGCTTTCTCTGAACTCCTACAATGAGCAGTTCTTC. Its translation is CASSQDWLSLNSYNEQFF.

As regards this clone: The identical CDR3 is also encoded by other nucleotide sequences in the sample. The chain combines TRBV6-5 with TRBJ1-1; D is unresolved. This CDR3 spans 13 amino acids. Germline V gene lookup returns CDR1 MNHEY and CDR2 SVGAGI. Deletions cut 0 bases from V and 8 bases from J, with 10 bases between. Here the CDR3 reads CASSYSDGAEAFF. The CDR3 DNA is TGTGCCAGCAGTTACTCGGACGGCGCAGAAGCTTTCTTT.

V usage is TRBV7-9 and J usage is TRBJ1-2; D is perhaps TRBD1 (5 bases). This CDR3 region has 17 residues. Trimming cost V 0 bases and J 3 bases, with 17 bases left between them. CDR1 and CDR2 (germline): SEHNR, FQNEAQ (reference sequence). Here the CDR3 reads CASSLAAGALGDYGYTF. As DNA, the CDR3 is TGTGCCAGCAGCTTAGCAGCTGGGGCCCTAGGCGACTATGGCTACACCTTC. The whole variable domain, filled in from reference TRBV7-9 and TRBJ1-2, reads DTGVSQNPRHKITKRGQNVTFRCDPISEHNRLYWYRQTLGQGPEFLTYFQNEAQLEKSRLLSDRFSAERPKGSFSTLEIQRTEQGDSAMYLCASSLAAGALGDYGYTFGSGTRLTVV.

CDR3 sequence: CASRGQGANEQFF. Here the CDR3 DNA reads TGTGCCAGCAGAGGACAGGGGGCTAATGAGCAGTTCTTC. V and J are TRBV6-5 and TRBJ2-1; 11 bases match TRBD1. J lost 7 bases, V lost 6 bases, and 2 bases had no gene match. The CDR3 has 13 residues. Germline assignment: CDR1 MNHEY and CDR2 SVGAGI.

J is TRBJ1-4 and V is TRBV14; D unresolved. Per germline, CDR1 SGHDN and CDR2 FVKESK. The CDR3 contains 12 residues. Trimming shortened V by 1 base and J by 8 bases, and 5 bases separated the two germline ends. Here the CDR3 DNA reads TGTGCCAGCAGCCAAGGGATAGAAAAACTGTTTTTT. The encoded protein is CASSQGIEKLFF. The full variable domain, with the rest looked up from reference TRBV14 and TRBJ1-4, is EAGVTQFPSHSVIEKGQTVTLRCDPISGHDNLYWYRRVMGKEIKFLLHFVKESKQDESGMPNNRFLAERTGGTYSTLKVQPAELEDSGVYFCASSQGIEKLFFGSGTQLSVL.

DNA of the CDR3: TGCGCCAGCAGCGCTGAGGACAGGGATCCCTACGAGCAGTACTTC. Protein product: CASSAEDRDPYEQYF. V gene TRBV5-1 combines with J gene TRBJ2-7; 8 bases match TRBD1. The CDR3 sequence is 15 residues long. J was trimmed by 2 bases and V by 4 bases; bases with no gene match: 8. The germline V gene encodes CDR1 SGHRS and CDR2 YFSETQ.